A selection of T cell receptor beta chains follows, all from one sample in a study of Graves' ophthalmopathy and Graves' hyperthyroidism. TCRdb recomputed calls from the multiplex PCR reads with MiXCR, one row per CDR3 protein. The repertoire includes 400,000 to 450,000 distinct CDR3 sequences, roughly 20% of them detected once, and roughly 3% sits in the top ten. The sample was peripheral blood. These receptors came from a woman aged 18-29 years with stable Graves' hyperthyroidism. The CDR3 runs from the conserved cysteine through the conserved F or W. The order of the fields is V gene, clone size, D gene, J gene, CDR3 protein, CDR3 DNA. The D gene is left open where the match is weak. Rows give clone size only sometimes, using once, few, many, or a class for an expanded clone.

V: TRBV24-1; size: many; D: NA; J: TRBJ1-1; CDR3: CATSDGGAVNTEAFF; DNA: TGTGCCACCAGTGATGGAGGGGCGGTGAACACTGAAGCTTTCTTT
V: TRBV12-3/TRBV12-4; size: many; D: NA; J: TRBJ2-2; CDR3: CASSLGRRNTGELFF; DNA: TGTGCCAGCAGTTTAGGGCGGAGAAACACCGGGGAGCTGTTTTTT
V: TRBV7-8; size: NA; D: TRBD2; J: TRBJ2-5; CDR3: CASSFPGLAGDVETQYF; DNA: TGTGCCAGCAGCTTCCCGGGACTAGCGGGAGATGTGGAGACCCAGTACTTC
V: TRBV11-2; size: NA; D: NA; J: TRBJ1-1; CDR3: CASSLVMDNTEAFF; DNA: TGTGCCAGCAGCTTAGTGATGGATAACACTGAAGCTTTCTTT
V: TRBV12-3/TRBV12-4; size: many; D: TRBD1; J: TRBJ1-2; CDR3: CASRTGQINYGYTF; DNA: TGTGCCAGCAGGACGGGACAGATTAACTATGGCTACACCTTC
V: TRBV9; size: few; D: TRBD2; J: TRBJ2-5; CDR3: CASSVDAGGWQETQYF; DNA: TGTGCCAGCAGCGTAGACGCGGGAGGGTGGCAAGAGACCCAGTACTTC
V: TRBV6-5; size: many; D: NA; J: TRBJ1-2; CDR3: CASSYTFLTATNYGYTF; DNA: TGTGCCAGCAGTTATACGTTCTTGACAGCCACTAACTATGGCTACACCTTC
V: TRBV12-5; size: many; D: NA; J: TRBJ1-1; CDR3: CASEEPGTEAFF; DNA: TGTGCTAGTGAGGAACCGGGCACTGAAGCTTTCTTT
V: TRBV5-4; size: many; D: NA; J: TRBJ2-5; CDR3: CASSWEIEETQYF; DNA: TGTGCCAGCAGCTGGGAAATCGAAGAGACCCAGTACTTC
V: TRBV24-1; size: once; D: TRBD1; J: TRBJ2-5; CDR3: CATSDGQGASRETQYF; DNA: TGTGCCACCAGTGATGGACAGGGGGCGAGTCGGGAGACCCAGTACTTC
V: TRBV6-2/TRBV6-3; size: many; D: NA; J: TRBJ2-1; CDR3: CASEVSGEAYNEQFF; DNA: TGTGCCAGCGAAGTATCGGGAGAAGCCTACAATGAGCAGTTCTTC
V: TRBV6-5; size: NA; D: TRBD2; J: TRBJ2-2; CDR3: CASKTRTVAGDGGSTGELFF; DNA: TGTGCCAGCAAGACCCGGACTGTAGCGGGAGACGGGGGGTCCACCGGGGAGCTGTTTTTT
V: TRBV12-3/TRBV12-4; size: NA; D: NA; J: TRBJ2-2; CDR3: CASTHPGRTNTGELFF; DNA: TGTGCCAGCACCCATCCGGGACGCACGAACACCGGGGAGCTGTTTTTT
V: TRBV25-1; size: NA; D: TRBD2; J: TRBJ2-4; CDR3: CATSGLAGFENIQYF; DNA: TGTGCCACCAGCGGACTAGCGGGGTTCGAAAACATTCAGTACTTC
V: TRBV12-3/TRBV12-4; size: NA; D: NA; J: TRBJ1-3; CDR3: CASSPLNPGVSGNTIYF; DNA: TGTGCCAGCAGTCCATTAAACCCCGGAGTCTCTGGAAACACCATATATTTT
V: TRBV12-3/TRBV12-4; size: few; D: NA; J: TRBJ2-2; CDR3: CASSSEGHGELFF; DNA: TGTGCCAGCAGTTCTGAGGGTCACGGGGAGCTGTTTTTT
V: TRBV10-3; size: many; D: TRBD1; J: TRBJ1-1; CDR3: CAISEPRGTGGKAEAFF; DNA: TGTGCCATCAGTGAGCCGAGGGGGACAGGGGGCAAAGCTGAAGCTTTCTTT
V: TRBV11-3; size: many; D: NA; J: TRBJ1-2; CDR3: CASSLDPRVGGYTF; DNA: TGTGCCAGCAGCTTAGACCCCCGTGTAGGTGGCTACACCTTC
V: TRBV28; size: few; D: TRBD1; J: TRBJ1-2; CDR3: CASSLLRQGGYGYTF; DNA: TGTGCCAGCAGTTTGCTTCGGCAGGGGGGGTATGGCTACACCTTC
V: TRBV25-1; size: many; D: NA; J: TRBJ2-2; CDR3: CASSPPWVGGELFF; DNA: TGTGCCAGCAGCCCTCCCTGGGTGGGCGGGGAGCTGTTTTTT
V: TRBV4-1; size: NA; D: TRBD1; J: TRBJ1-3; CDR3: CASSQNPGGFGGNTIYF; DNA: TGCGCCAGCAGCCAGAACCCAGGGGGTTTCGGCGGAAACACCATATATTTT
V: TRBV27; size: few; D: NA; J: TRBJ1-2; CDR3: CASSLAVNYGYTF; DNA: TGTGCCAGCAGTTTAGCGGTAAACTATGGCTACACCTTC
V: TRBV5-1; size: NA; D: TRBD2; J: TRBJ2-7; CDR3: CASSLMGGEYEQYF; DNA: TGCGCCAGCAGCTTGATGGGAGGGGAATACGAGCAGTACTTC
V: TRBV6-5; size: many; D: NA; J: TRBJ2-2; CDR3: CASSSNRVVGELFF; DNA: TGTGCCAGCAGTTCGAACAGGGTGGTCGGGGAGCTGTTTTTT
V: TRBV5-1; size: NA; D: TRBD2; J: TRBJ2-5; CDR3: CASSLVGTSESETQYF; DNA: TGCGCCAGCAGCTTGGTGGGGACTAGCGAGTCGGAGACCCAGTACTTC
V: TRBV5-4; size: many; D: NA; J: TRBJ2-7; CDR3: CASSLSISSTYEQYF; DNA: TGTGCCAGCAGCTTGAGTATATCTTCGACCTACGAGCAGTACTTC
V: TRBV7-2; size: many; D: NA; J: TRBJ1-6; CDR3: CASSLEDSHSSPLHF; DNA: TGTGCCAGCAGCTTAGAGGACAGTCACAGTTCACCCCTCCACTTT